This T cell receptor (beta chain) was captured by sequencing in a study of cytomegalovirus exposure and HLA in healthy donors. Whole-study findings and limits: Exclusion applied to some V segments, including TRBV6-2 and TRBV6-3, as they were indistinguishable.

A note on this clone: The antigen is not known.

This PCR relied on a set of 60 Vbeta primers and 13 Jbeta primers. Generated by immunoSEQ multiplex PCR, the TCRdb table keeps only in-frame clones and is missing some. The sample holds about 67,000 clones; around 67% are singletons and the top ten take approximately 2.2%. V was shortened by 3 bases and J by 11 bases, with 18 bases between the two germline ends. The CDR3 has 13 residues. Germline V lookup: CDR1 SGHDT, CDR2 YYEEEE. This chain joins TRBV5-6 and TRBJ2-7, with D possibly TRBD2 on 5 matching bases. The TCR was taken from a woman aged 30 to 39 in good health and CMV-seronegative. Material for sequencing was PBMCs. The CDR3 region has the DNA TGTGCCAGCAGCTCGGAGCGGACCGGTAGGGAGTACTTC. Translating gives CASSSERTGREYF.